Each of the 14 T cell receptor beta chains below was sequenced from the same sample in a study of early T cells in non-severe SARS-CoV-2 infection. MiXCR, applied by TCRdb to the 5' RACE reads, yields one record per CDR3 protein. Of some 57,000 distinct CDR3 sequences in the sample, approximately 8.4% were seen once. Sample: whole blood. The receptors originated from an adult who was a healthcare worker with PCR-confirmed SARS-CoV-2 infection or an uninfected control (not recorded which).

The rearrangement joins TRBV18 to TRBJ2-3; 8 bases match TRBD2. This CDR3 spans 16 amino acids. With 3 bases clipped from V and 6 bases from J, the junction kept 11 bases outside the gene matches. Germline loops: CDR1 KGHSH, CDR2 LQKENI. CDR3 nucleotide sequence: TGTGCCAGCTCACCCCAATTGGCGGGGGGAGATGATACGCAGTATTTT. Encoded protein: CASSPQLAGGDDTQYF.

The V gene is TRBV29-1, the J gene TRBJ2-7; D call uncertain. The length of the CDR3 is 11 residues. Trimming removed 6 bases at V and 0 bases at J, with 6 bases between. The germline CDR1 and CDR2 sequences are SQVTM and ANQGSEA. CDR3 residues: CSVERSYEQYF. The CDR3 DNA reads TGCAGCGTGGAACGCTCCTACGAGCAGTACTTC.

This clonotype was counted ten times or more. The V gene is TRBV7-2, the J gene TRBJ2-1; no clear D gene. The ends were cut back, 1 base at V and 15 bases at J, with 10 bases in the middle. CDR1 and CDR2 from the germline V gene are SGHTA and FQGNSA. The CDR3 totals 11 residues. CDR3 nucleotide sequence: TGTGCCAGCAGCTTAGAATTGATTAGGTTCTTC. Protein sequence: CASSLELIRFF.

The chain is built from TRBV5-1 and TRBJ2-2; D unresolved. Germline-derived CDR1 and CDR2 are SGHRS and YFSETQ. This CDR3 spans 16 amino acids. With 1 base removed from V and 4 bases from J, the gap between germline ends came to 14 bases. CDR3 coding DNA: TGCGCCAGCAGCTTGCGGCCGGCAGTTCGCACCGGGGAGCTGTTTTTT. Amino acid sequence: CASSLRPAVRTGELFF.

This clonotype was counted a few times. V gene TRBV11-2 combines with J gene TRBJ2-5; 11 nucleotides agree with TRBD1. The CDR3 loop spans 16 amino acids. The V segment lost 4 bases and the J segment 2 bases; nucleotides outside the gene matches: 6. CDR1 and CDR2 (germline): SGHAT, FQNNGV. The CDR3 loop reads CASSSWTGGVQETQYF. The CDR3 nucleotides read TGTGCCAGCAGCTCCTGGACAGGGGGCGTACAAGAGACCCAGTACTTC. The full variable domain, completed using reference TRBV11-2 and TRBJ2-5, is EAGVAQSPRYKIIEKRQSVAFWCNPISGHATLYWYQQILGQGPKLLIQFQNNGVVDDSQLPKDRFSAERLKGVDSTLKIQPAKLEDSAVYLCASSSWTGGVQETQYFGPGTRLLVL.

This clonotype was seen many times. This chain connects TRBV5-5 to TRBJ1-2, with D possibly being TRBD1 (5 bases). V was trimmed by 2 bases and J by 0 bases, leaving 14 bases between them. The germline gives CDR1 SGHKS, CDR2 YYEKEE (reference sequence). The CDR3 is 16 residues long. The CDR3 nucleotides are TGTGCCAGCAGCTTTACCGGGACCGTCACTAACTATGGCTACACCTTC. This translates into CASSFTGTVTNYGYTF.

The CDR3 DNA sequence: TGCAGCGTTTTATCCGGGACTAGCGTTGAAGAGACCCAGTACTTC. Protein product: CSVLSGTSVEETQYF. The J gene is TRBJ2-5, the V gene TRBV29-1; the match to TRBD2 covers 10 bases. The CDR3 is 15 amino acids. V lost 5 bases and J lost 3; bases outside the gene matches: 9. Looked up from germline, CDR1 is SQVTM and CDR2 is ANQGSEA.

This clonotype appeared a single time. V gene TRBV20-1 combines with J gene TRBJ2-7; 11 bases are a match to TRBD2. The CDR3 extends over 15 amino acids. Germline lookup yields CDR1 DFQATT and CDR2 SNEGSKA (reference sequence). V shed 1 base, J shed 4 bases, and the junction held 6 bases outside the gene matches. CDR3 protein: CSARGGTSGDYEQYF. CDR3 nucleotides: TGCAGTGCTAGAGGGGGGACTAGCGGTGATTACGAGCAGTACTTC.

This sequence joins TRBV5-1 and TRBJ2-3; unclear D gene. CDR3 length: 12 amino acids. Germline CDR1 is SGHRS and CDR2 is YFSETQ. Trimming stripped 0 bases from V and 4 bases from J, with 3 bases between. This CDR3 is CASSLAPDTQYF. The CDR3 region has the DNA TGCGCCAGCAGCTTGGCCCCAGATACGCAGTATTTT.

This clonotype was detected a few times. This rearrangement joins TRBV28 to TRBJ2-3; 9 bases line up with TRBD2. The J segment lost 4 bases and the V segment lost 7 bases, leaving 9 bases of the junction unmatched. Per germline, CDR1 MDHEN and CDR2 SYDVKM. The CDR3 has 15 amino acids. This CDR3 reads CASTLSGGPADTQYF. CDR3 nucleotides: TGTGCCAGCACCTTAAGCGGGGGGCCTGCAGATACGCAGTATTTT.

This clonotype was recorded many times. V usage is TRBV20-1 and J usage is TRBJ2-5; the match to TRBD1 covers 7 bases. J gave up 5 bases and V 6 bases, and 6 bases lay outside the gene matches. The CDR3 is made up of 12 amino acids. CDR1 and CDR2 (germline): DFQATT, SNEGSKA (reference sequence). CDR3 region: CSAYKGAETQYF. The CDR3, as DNA: TGCAGTGCGTACAAGGGGGCGGAGACCCAGTACTTC.

This clonotype has more than one count but fewer than ten. The chain recombines TRBV24-1 with TRBJ2-3, with 10 bases aligning to TRBD1. There are 16 residues in the CDR3. V dropped 6 bases and J dropped 6; count of bases not matched to a gene: 11. Germline CDR1 is KGHDR and CDR2 is SFDVKD. The CDR3 DNA is TGTGCCACCAGTCATCCATCCGGGACAGGGGTGGATACGCAGTATTTT. Amino acids: CATSHPSGTGVDTQYF.

The chain carries TRBV18 and TRBJ2-7; TRBD1 agrees at 10 bases. Germline values: CDR1 KGHSH, CDR2 LQKENI. The V segment lost 3 bases and the J segment 6 bases; nucleotides outside the gene matches: 11. The CDR3 covers 16 residues. CDR3 bases: TGTGCCAGCTCACCTTTTACGGGACAGGGGTACTCCGAGCAGTACTTC. Its protein is CASSPFTGQGYSEQYF.

This clonotype was counted a few times. The V call is TRBV19, the J call TRBJ2-3; TRBD2 matches 11 bases. Unmatched junction bases numbered 5, after V lost 8 bases and J lost 1 base. The germline gives CDR1 LNHDA, CDR2 SQIVND (reference sequence). This CDR3 has 15 residues. CDR3 sequence (DNA): TGTGCCAGTGCCGGGACTAGCGGCCGCACAGATACGCAGTATTTT. Translation: CASAGTSGRTDTQYF.